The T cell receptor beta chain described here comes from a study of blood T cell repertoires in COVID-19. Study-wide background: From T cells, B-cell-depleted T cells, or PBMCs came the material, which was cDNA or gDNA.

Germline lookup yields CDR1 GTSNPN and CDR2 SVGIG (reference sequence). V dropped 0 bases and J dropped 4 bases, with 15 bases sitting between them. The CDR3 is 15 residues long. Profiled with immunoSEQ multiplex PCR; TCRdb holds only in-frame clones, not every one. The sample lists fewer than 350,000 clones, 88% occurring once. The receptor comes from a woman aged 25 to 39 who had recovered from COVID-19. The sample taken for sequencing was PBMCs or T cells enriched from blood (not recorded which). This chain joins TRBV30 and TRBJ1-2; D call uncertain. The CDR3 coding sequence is TGTGCCTGGAGTGTATATCCGGGAGACTTCTATGGCTACACCTTC. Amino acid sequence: CAWSVYPGDFYGYTF.